This TCR beta chain appears in the sequencing data of a study of CD8 T cells in ankylosing spondylitis. Whole-study results and caveats: Disease-linked clones were CD8+ and relatively rare in peripheral blood. Seemingly distinctive of ankylosing spondylitis blood was a TCR beta motif formed by eight highly homologous variants. Reports of some motif variants in reactive arthritis synovial fluid and blood predate this one. From matched ankylosing spondylitis synovial fluid, disease-linked clones were reportedly recovered at significantly enriched levels.

The CDR3 length is 12 residues. The V gene's germline CDR1 is SGHKS and CDR2 YYEKEE (reference sequence). The V and J ends lost 4 bases and 4 bases respectively, with 9 bases between them. TCRdb called the 5' RACE reads again in MiXCR, with one record for every CDR3 protein. The table has 350,000 to 450,000 distinct CDR3 sequences, approximately 22% seen once. Comment on this clonotype: The antigen remains undetermined.

This TCR came from a male donor with ankylosing spondylitis or in good health (not recorded which). Source material: blood, either unsorted or a sorted T cell fraction (not recorded which). The J gene is TRBJ2-7, the V gene TRBV5-5; D unresolved. The CDR3 DNA reads as TGTGCCAGCAGCGTGGACCTGTACGAGCAGTACTTC. Protein sequence: CASSVDLYEQYF.